This is a list of T cell receptor beta chains from one sample in a study of early T cells in non-severe SARS-CoV-2 infection. TCRdb itself ran the 5' RACE reads through MiXCR, one entry per CDR3 protein. The sample lists some 100,000 distinct CDR3 sequences, roughly 14% occurring once. Input material: whole blood. These receptors came from an adult who was a healthcare worker with PCR-confirmed SARS-CoV-2 infection or an uninfected control (not recorded which). CDR3s include the opening cysteine and the closing phenylalanine or tryptophan. A D gene is named only where the DNA matches it firmly. A row's size may be missing; if present it is once, few, many or a size class.

cdr3_nt cdr3_aa j_call v_call d_call clone_size
TGTGCCAGCAGCCCCGGGGGCGTAGCGGGGAAATACAATGAGCAGTTCTTC CASSPGGVAGKYNEQFF TRBJ2-1 TRBV7-9 TRBD2 many
TGTGCCACCAGCAGGCCCGGGGGACGAGTTAGGGATGAGCAGTTCTTC CATSRPGGRVRDEQFF TRBJ2-1 TRBV15 - few
TGTGCCAGCAGCTCGCCCAGGGGGCGGTACTCTGGGGCCAACGTCCTGACTTTC CASSSPRGRYSGANVLTF TRBJ2-6 TRBV27 TRBD1 -
TGTGCCAGCAGCCCAGACAGGGGAGTGAACACTGAAGCTTTCTTT CASSPDRGVNTEAFF TRBJ1-1 TRBV5-4 TRBD1 few
TGTGCCAGCTCACCTAAGGAGACAGGGGGGGAGCAGTTCTTC CASSPKETGGEQFF TRBJ2-1 TRBV18 TRBD1 -
TGTGCCAGCAGCCAAGGTTTCGGGGGCGCGACTAATGAAAAACTGTTTTTT CASSQGFGGATNEKLFF TRBJ1-4 TRBV3-1 - many
TGCGCCAGCAGTGTAGCGGATGCCTCGGACACCGGGGAGCTGTTTTTT CASSVADASDTGELFF TRBJ2-2 TRBV10-1 - few
TGTGCCAGCAGTTCTACAGGGGCGGAGGGGGCCAACGTCCTGACTTTC CASSSTGAEGANVLTF TRBJ2-6 TRBV25-1 TRBD1 many
TGCAGCGTTGATAGCGACAGGGGGGAGACCCAGTACTTC CSVDSDRGETQYF TRBJ2-5 TRBV29-1 TRBD1 -
TGTGCCAGCAGTGGATCGACAGGGTGGGAAATGAACACTGAAGCTTTCTTT CASSGSTGWEMNTEAFF TRBJ1-1 TRBV2 TRBD1 few
TGTGCCAGCAGCTCCTATAGCGGGGGGGCCGCTGGGGCCAACGTCCTGACTTTC CASSSYSGGAAGANVLTF TRBJ2-6 TRBV7-3 TRBD2 few
TGTGCCAGCAGCTTAGATGATCGGCTAGCGGGGGGAGATACGCAGTATTTT CASSLDDRLAGGDTQYF TRBJ2-3 TRBV7-2 TRBD2 -
TGCAGTGCCAGACGACCGGTCTATGGCTACACCTTC CSARRPVYGYTF TRBJ1-2 TRBV20-1 - few
- CASSILGIPVNEQFF TRBJ2-1 TRBV6-1 - few
TGTGCCAGCAGCCAAGATTCAGGCCTGAGCACAGATACGCAGTATTTT CASSQDSGLSTDTQYF TRBJ2-3 TRBV3-1 - -
TGTGCCAGCAGCCGATCGACAAATGGCTACACCTTC CASSRSTNGYTF TRBJ1-2 TRBV7-9 - few
TGTGCCAGCAGCCAGACGGGCAGATATAATGAAAAACTGTTTTTT CASSQTGRYNEKLFF TRBJ1-4 TRBV7-2 - many
TGTGCCAGCAGTTTACAGGGTTTCTATGGCTACACCTTC CASSLQGFYGYTF TRBJ1-2 TRBV12-3/TRBV12-4 - -
TGCGCCAGCAGCCCGGACACTAGCACAGATACGCAGTATTTT CASSPDTSTDTQYF TRBJ2-3 TRBV5-1 - many
TGTGCCAGCAGCCCTCAAGGGAGTTCTCGAGGAAACACCATATATTTT CASSPQGSSRGNTIYF TRBJ1-3 TRBV3-1 - many
TGCAGCGTGGAGTTACAGGGGCGAGGCACCGGGGAGCTGTTTTTT CSVELQGRGTGELFF TRBJ2-2 TRBV29-1 TRBD1 -
TGTGCCAGCAGCTCCCCGGGACAGGGTTACAATGAGCAGTTCTTC CASSSPGQGYNEQFF TRBJ2-1 TRBV5-6 TRBD1 many
TGTGCCAGCAGCCCCTCCTGGAACAATGAGCAGTTCTTC CASSPSWNNEQFF TRBJ2-1 TRBV3-1 - few
TGTGCCAGCAGTGAAGAAACCCCCTGGGGCTACAATGAGCAGTTCTTC CASSEETPWGYNEQFF TRBJ2-1 TRBV2 - -
TGTGCCTGGGGGGATCGGGGGAAAAAACTGTTTTTT CAWGDRGKKLFF TRBJ1-4 TRBV30 - -
TGTGCCAGCAGCCCCGGGGGGCTACAACAAGAGACCCAGTACTTC CASSPGGLQQETQYF TRBJ2-5 TRBV12-3/TRBV12-4 - -
TGTGCCAGCAGATCAGGACAGGGGGCGATTGGGGCCAACGTCCTGACTTTC CASRSGQGAIGANVLTF TRBJ2-6 TRBV5-8 TRBD1 -
TGTGCCACCAGTGACTTAAGAAATGAGCAGTTCTTC CATSDLRNEQFF TRBJ2-1 TRBV24-1 - few
TGTGCCAGCTCACCACCGGTCGGGACAGCCCACGAGCAGTTCTTC CASSPPVGTAHEQFF TRBJ2-1 TRBV18 TRBD1 few
TGCGCCAGCAGCTTGACACCCGGGGGCAGGGAAAGAGGAAACACCATATATTTT CASSLTPGGRERGNTIYF TRBJ1-3 TRBV5-1 - -
TGTGCCAGCAGCATCCGGGACCGGTCGACTGGAAACACCATATATTTT CASSIRDRSTGNTIYF TRBJ1-3 TRBV7-2 - few
TGTGCCAGCAGTGAAAGACGGACTACGTATGGCTACACCTTC CASSERRTTYGYTF TRBJ1-2 TRBV6-1 - -
TGTGCCAGCAGTTTATCGACGACAGGAGATAATTCACCCCTCCACTTT CASSLSTTGDNSPLHF TRBJ1-6 TRBV27 - few
TGTGCCAGCTCACCACTACAGGGGTCCTCAGGGGCCAACGTCCTGACTTTC CASSPLQGSSGANVLTF TRBJ2-6 TRBV18 TRBD1 few
TGTGCCAGCAGCAGCAACCTAGCGGGGGGCTCTGGGGCCAACGTCCTGACTTTC CASSSNLAGGSGANVLTF TRBJ2-6 TRBV6-1 TRBD2 few
TGTGCCAGCAGCGGGACTAGCGGGGGTCAAGAGACCCAGTACTTC CASSGTSGGQETQYF TRBJ2-5 TRBV6-6 TRBD2 -
TGTGCCAGCAGCTTGCACCGGGACAGGGGAGGGTTGGATACGCAGTATTTT CASSLHRDRGGLDTQYF TRBJ2-3 TRBV5-5 TRBD1 -
TGTGCCAGCAGCCCTCTAGGCCCCTTTACGGGAACCTATGGCTACACCTTC CASSPLGPFTGTYGYTF TRBJ1-2 TRBV7-2 - few
TGTGCCAGCAGGATAGGGGACATTTTGACCGGGGAGCTGTTTTTT CASRIGDILTGELFF TRBJ2-2 TRBV6-1 - -
TGTGCCAGCAGTTCCGGGACCCTTTTGATCGAGCAGTTCTTC CASSSGTLLIEQFF TRBJ2-1 TRBV28 - -
TGTGCCAGCAGCCTGACGAACACCGGGGAGCTGTTTTTT CASSLTNTGELFF TRBJ2-2 TRBV3-1 - many
TGTGCCAGCAGCTCGCAGGAATTTTTGGGGTCTGAAGCTTTCTTT CASSSQEFLGSEAFF TRBJ1-1 TRBV7-9 - -
TGTGCCAGCAAACAACCGGGACAGGGGGCCTATGGCTACACCTTC CASKQPGQGAYGYTF TRBJ1-2 TRBV2 TRBD1 -
TGTGCCAGCAGCATTGGGACTAGCGGGGGGTACAATGAGCAGTTCTTC CASSIGTSGGYNEQFF TRBJ2-1 TRBV5-5 TRBD2 few
TGTGCCAGCAGCTTGAGGGTGACTAGCCTCCAAGAGACCCAGTACTTC CASSLRVTSLQETQYF TRBJ2-5 TRBV5-6 TRBD2 few
TGTGCCAGCAGCCAGGGGGCTACGGGCAATCAGCCCCAGCATTTT CASSQGATGNQPQHF TRBJ1-5 TRBV3-1 - once
TGTGCCAGCAGTACCGTTAGGGGCGGTTATTTCTATGGCTACACCTTC CASSTVRGGYFYGYTF TRBJ1-2 TRBV6-5 - -
TGTGCCAGCAGTTTATCCCCGACGAGGTTTGAAGCTTTCTTT CASSLSPTRFEAFF TRBJ1-1 TRBV27 - -
TGTGCCAGCAGTGAAAATTGGGGACCAGATACGCAGTATTTT CASSENWGPDTQYF TRBJ2-3 TRBV6-1 - few
TGTGCCAGCAGCTTAGACGTGGACAATGAGCAGTTCTTC CASSLDVDNEQFF TRBJ2-1 TRBV7-3 - few
TGTGCCAGCAGCTTGGACGGGACAGGGGGCTCTCAGCCCCAGCATTTT CASSLDGTGGSQPQHF TRBJ1-5 TRBV5-6 TRBD1 few
TGTGCCAGCAGCCAAGATAAGAGTCGGCGGGGAAGGGGATCACCCCTCCACTTT CASSQDKSRRGRGSPLHF TRBJ1-6 TRBV3-1 - -
TGTGCCATCAAGCAGGGCTTCGTAGATACGCAGTATTTT CAIKQGFVDTQYF TRBJ2-3 TRBV10-3 - few
TGTGCCAGCAGCTTATTATTCGGCTTCTTGAACACTGAAGCTTTCTTT CASSLLFGFLNTEAFF TRBJ1-1 TRBV7-2 - many
TGTGCCAGCAGTTTACTCGGGCTCGAGGCCTATAATTCACCCCTCCACTTT CASSLLGLEAYNSPLHF TRBJ1-6 TRBV28 - few
TGCAGCGTCTCCCAGGGGGGGCTGCACACCGGGGAGCTGTTTTTT CSVSQGGLHTGELFF TRBJ2-2 TRBV29-1 - -
TGCGCCAGCAGCCACCCCCTAGGGGCTTACAATGAGCAGTTCTTC CASSHPLGAYNEQFF TRBJ2-1 TRBV4-1 - -